This entry features one T cell receptor beta chain sequence. The antigen this receptor binds is unknown. No much larger clone exists at a distance of one base, and base qualities are not known. The sample belongs to a study of T cell responses to AZD1222 COVID-19 vaccine (dated by TCRdb to the early 2020s). Looking at the study overall: A total of more than 230 trial participants underwent TCR sequencing, of whom 200 to 220 had received two doses of AZD1222 and 26 had received two doses of the MenACWY control vaccine. Trial participants were enrolled by age into subgroups of 18-55, 56-69 and 70-plus years, and around 150, 28 and 57 TCR-sequenced participants, respectively, were included in these subgroups.

At the junction V is shortened by 5 bases and J by 15 bases; bases outside the gene matches: 2. The CDR3 numbers 11 residues from cysteine through phenylalanine. Of all the DNA, just the CDR3 is kept, 33 bases in frame from base 1. Via the germline V gene (reference sequence), CDR1 is LNHNV and CDR2 YYDKDF. Overall results and qualifications from the work: Epitopes outside the regions mutated in the B.1.351 and B.1.1.7 variants were reportedly recognized by nearly half of the unique spike-specific TCRs. After two AZD1222 doses, both the breadth and the depth of spike-specific TCRs were significantly higher than at day 0 and than in MenACWY recipients. Participants were mostly white British and included more females than males, and it was suggested by the authors that clonal diversity may have been underestimated. The 56-69-year group was small, and its depth increase did not reach significance, likely because of low power. Because no day 14 peak-response samples were available, the repertoires could be characterized only after the peak T cell response. Conclusions about previously exposed vaccinees are limited, since just six or seven AZD1222 recipients were seropositive for SARS-CoV-2 at baseline. The whole spike protein was spanned by vaccine-associated CD4 TCRs, and dominant responses were seen in regions 160-218 and 743-854.

The CDR3 regions of human TCRbeta chains were subjected to immunosequencing. In the original analysis: Repertoire TCRs were matched against a reference library of SARS-CoV-2-specific TCRs generated with the MIRA antigen-specificity platform. Breadth was defined as the fraction of unique TCRs that were SARS-CoV-2-associated. Depth was defined as the fraction of total T cells that were SARS-CoV-2-associated. Each spike-specific TCR was assigned to its reactive spike region and to a CD4 or CD8 class using the MIRA data. Log10-transformed breadth and depth values were compared by one-way ANOVA with Sidak's multiple comparisons tests. Drawn from immuneACCESS, this table holds only the in-frame rearrangements with V and J called that TCRdb kept. Clones are partly lost; checked studies trace under half to an unresolved V gene and leave the rest unexplained. The D gene and trimming were derived from the DNA, and the V and J assignments and clone size from that table. This sample comprises 120,000 to 150,000 clones, approximately 91% of them detected only once. Together, the top ten hold around 1.8% of the sample.

The time point label, as the study defines it: about 28 days (+/-7) after the second vaccine dose. AZD1222 recipients given second doses at about 4 weeks or at about 12 weeks were pooled, since spike-specific TCR depth and breadth were not found to differ between the two schedules. Samples from vaccinated people were obtained from the UK trials COV001 and COV002, which included a single-blind randomized controlled phase 2/3 trial of AZD1222 (ChAdOx1 nCoV-19) in healthy adults. Trial participant PBMC samples were collected at day 0 and day 28 after the second dose for TCRbeta chain sequencing. The sample was peripheral blood, taken 28 days after the second AZD1222 dose. The TCR originated in an adult who received the AZD1222 COVID-19 vaccine. The chain is encoded by TRBV15 joined to TRBJ2-2; the central 11 bases match TRBD1. The CDR3 region reads CATSGDRGVFF. The DNA reads as follows: TGTGCCACCAGCGGGGACAGGGGGGTGTTTTTT.